Following are 5 T cell receptor beta chains from one sample sequenced in a study of shared clonotypes between healthy human individuals (dated by TCRdb to 2019 to 2021). Libraries were made using the immunoSEQ multiplex PCR assay. Drawn from immuneACCESS, this table holds only the in-frame rearrangements with V and J called that TCRdb kept. Clones are partly lost; checked studies trace under half to an unresolved V gene and leave the rest unexplained. In this sample the table shows around 2,000,000 clones, approximately 94% of which occur a single time. The ten biggest clones cover under 2% of the sample. CD8 naive samples consisted of CD45RO-negative cells that were positively selected for CCR7, yielding a CD45RA+CCR7+ population without TemRA cells. Sequenced: naive CD8+ T cells from PBMCs. The cell subset or site label here, explained by the study, means: CD45RA+CCR7+. The source is a man aged 18 to 30 in good health. Some clones in this sample may be carry-over from other donors' samples.

This clone is a singleton in its sample. V usage is TRBV6-4 and J usage is TRBJ2-3; D could derive from TRBD1 or TRBD2 (5 bases each). There are 14 residues in the CDR3. Germline V CDR1 and CDR2: MRHNA, SNTAGT. Trimming pared 4 bases from V and 3 bases from J, leaving 11 bases between. CDR3 nucleotides: TGTGCCAGCAGTGGGACGGGGCTGACAGATACGCAGTATTTT. Its translation: CASSGTGLTDTQYF.

The chain uses TRBV28 and TRBJ2-5, with unresolved D. The CDR3 is 12 amino acids. V was clipped by 10 bases and J by 4 bases, with 13 bases between them. Germline CDR1 and CDR2: MDHEN and SYDVKM. CDR3 coding DNA: TGTGCCATCGGGCGGTGGGGAGAGACCCAGTACTTC. This translates into CAIGRWGETQYF.

CDR3 bases: TGTGCCAGCAGTTTAAGGAGGACTAGCGGGCCAAACAATGAGCAGTTCTTC. Amino acid sequence: CASSLRRTSGPNNEQFF. The rearrangement uses TRBV27 and TRBJ2-1; 11 bases align to TRBD2. CDR1 MNHEY and CDR2 SMNVEV come from the germline V gene (reference sequence). Losses at the gene ends were 2 bases for V and 5 bases for J; bases not matched to a gene: 8. This CDR3 region has 17 residues.

In this sample, this clone turned up once. For the CDR3, the DNA is TGTGCCAGCAGCGACTCCGGGACCCGAAATGAAAAACTGTTTTTT. Translation gives CASSDSGTRNEKLFF. The rearrangement links TRBV7-9 to TRBJ1-4; maybe TRBD1 (5 bases). This CDR3 spans 15 amino acids. Trimming took off 5 bases at V and 5 bases at J, with 15 bases between the two ends. Germline V CDR1 and CDR2: SEHNR, FQNEAQ (reference sequence). Full variable domain (remainder filled in from reference TRBV7-9 and TRBJ1-4): DTGVSQNPRHKITKRGQNVTFRCDPISEHNRLYWYRQTLGQGPEFLTYFQNEAQLEKSRLLSDRFSAERPKGSFSTLEIQRTEQGDSAMYLCASSDSGTRNEKLFFGSGTQLSVL.

V is TRBV30 and J is TRBJ1-1, with D unclear. The CDR3 extends over 13 amino acids. Germline V lookup: CDR1 GTSNPN, CDR2 SVGIG (reference sequence). The V gene lost 0 bases and the J gene lost 6 bases, with 11 bases spanning the gap. The CDR3 DNA sequence: TGTGCCTGGAGTGTAACGGCCGTGGCTGAAGCTTTCTTT. Translated: CAWSVTAVAEAFF. The full variable domain, completed using reference TRBV30 and TRBJ1-1, is SQTIHQWPATLVQPVGSPLSLECTVEGTSNPNLYWYRQAAGRGLQLLFYSVGIGQISSEVPQNLSASRPQDRQFILSSKKLLLSDSGFYLCAWSVTAVAEAFFGQGTRLTVV.